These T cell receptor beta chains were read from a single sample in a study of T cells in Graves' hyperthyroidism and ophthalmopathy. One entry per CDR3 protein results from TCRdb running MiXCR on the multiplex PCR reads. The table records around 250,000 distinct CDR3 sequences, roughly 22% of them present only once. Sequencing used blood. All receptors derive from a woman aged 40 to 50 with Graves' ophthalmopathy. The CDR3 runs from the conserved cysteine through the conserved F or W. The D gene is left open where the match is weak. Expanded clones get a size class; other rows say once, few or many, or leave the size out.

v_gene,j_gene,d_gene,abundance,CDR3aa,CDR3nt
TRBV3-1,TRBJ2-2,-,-,CARSQTPQGGMNTGELFF,TGTGCCCGCAGCCAAACCCCCCAGGGGGGGATGAACACCGGGGAGCTGTTTTTT
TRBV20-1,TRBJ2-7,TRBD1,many,CSAGVQGTYEQYF,TGCAGTGCTGGGGTACAGGGGACCTACGAGCAGTACTTC
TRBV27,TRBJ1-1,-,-,CASSSYRDSAEAFF,TGTGCCAGCAGTTCCTACAGGGATAGTGCTGAAGCTTTCTTT
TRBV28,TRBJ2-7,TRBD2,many,CASTLGTNYEQYF,TGTGCCAGCACCCTAGGGACTAACTACGAGCAGTACTTC
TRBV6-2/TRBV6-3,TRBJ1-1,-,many,CASSWGRLPMNTEAFF,TGTGCCAGCAGTTGGGGGAGGTTGCCTATGAACACTGAAGCTTTCTTT
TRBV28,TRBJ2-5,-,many,CASSIRVQETQYF,TGTGCCAGCAGTATCCGGGTCCAAGAGACCCAGTACTTC
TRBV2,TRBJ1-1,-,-,CASRRLNTEAFF,TGTGCCAGCAGACGTTTGAACACTGAAGCTTTCTTT
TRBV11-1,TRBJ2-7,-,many,CASSHDRMGYEQYF,TGTGCCAGCAGCCACGACAGGATGGGGTACGAGCAGTACTTC
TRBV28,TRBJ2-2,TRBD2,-,CASRWLTSGSPLNTGELFF,TGTGCCAGCAGATGGCTGACTAGCGGGAGCCCCCTGAACACCGGGGAGCTGTTTTTT
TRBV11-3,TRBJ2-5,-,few,CASSQRGQETQYF,TGTGCCAGCTCACAGAGGGGGCAAGAGACCCAGTACTTC
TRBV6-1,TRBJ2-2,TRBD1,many,CASSADRGITGELFF,TGTGCCAGCAGTGCGGACAGGGGGATTACCGGGGAGCTGTTTTTT
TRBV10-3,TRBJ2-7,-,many,CAISENRQDSYEQYF,TGTGCCATCAGTGAGAACAGACAGGACTCCTACGAGCAGTACTTC
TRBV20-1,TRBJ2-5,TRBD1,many,CSAERTGMGTQYF,TGCAGTGCTGAAAGGACAGGGATGGGGACCCAGTACTTC
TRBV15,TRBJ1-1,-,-,CATSRDGPAANTEAFF,TGTGCCACCAGCAGAGATGGCCCAGCGGCGAACACTGAAGCTTTCTTT
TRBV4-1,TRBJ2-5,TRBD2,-,CASSQDVAGGARIQETQYF,TGCGCCAGCAGCCAAGATGTAGCGGGAGGCGCCCGGATCCAAGAGACCCAGTACTTC
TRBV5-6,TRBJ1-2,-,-,CASSLSPTPSYYGYTF,TGTGCCAGCAGCTTGTCCCCTACCCCGAGTTACTATGGCTACACCTTC
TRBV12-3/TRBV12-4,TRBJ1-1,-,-,CASSSKGGTEAFF,TGTGCCAGCAGTTCAAAAGGGGGCACTGAAGCTTTCTTT
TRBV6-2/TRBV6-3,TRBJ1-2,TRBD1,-,CASSYVGQEVYGYTF,TGTGCCAGCAGTTACGTGGGACAGGAGGTATATGGCTACACCTTC
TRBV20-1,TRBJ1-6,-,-,CSARDLEGWVDSPLHF,TGCAGTGCTAGAGATCTAGAGGGGTGGGTGGATTCACCCCTCCACTTT
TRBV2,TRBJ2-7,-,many,CASSEARGVEQYF,TGTGCCAGCAGTGAAGCGCGCGGGGTCGAGCAGTACTTC
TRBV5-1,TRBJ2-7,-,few,CASSSTGGTYEQYF,TGCGCCAGCAGCTCCACCGGGGGCACCTACGAGCAGTACTTC
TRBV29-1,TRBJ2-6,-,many,CSVGAGTPNVLTF,TGCAGCGTTGGGGCCGGGACACCCAACGTCCTGACTTTC
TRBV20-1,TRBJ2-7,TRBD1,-,CSARDSLAGTGNYEQYF,TGCAGTGCTAGAGATTCCCTGGCCGGGACAGGGAACTACGAGCAGTACTTC